Presented here are 13 T cell receptor beta chains from one specimen sequenced in a study of siplizumab effects on memory and regulatory T cells. TCRdb's copy holds only in-frame clones and misses some; the assay was immunoSEQ multiplex PCR. In the table there are approximately 94,000 clones, approximately 93% of which are singletons. The sequenced sample was CD8+ T cells sorted from blood. These receptors all come from a human donor in good health.

This chain uses TRBV2 with TRBJ1-1; D is possibly TRBD1 (5 bases). Germline-derived CDR1 and CDR2 are SNHLY and FYNNEI. The CDR3 consists of 12 residues. The ends were cut back, 9 bases at V and 5 bases at J, with 13 bases in the middle. The CDR3: CASPRVGTEAFF. CDR3 nucleotide sequence: TGTGCCAGTCCCAGGGTGGGGACTGAAGCTTTCTTT. The variable domain in full, completed from reference TRBV2 and TRBJ1-1, reads EPEVTQTPSHQVTQMGQEVILRCVPISNHLYFYWYRQILGQKVEFLVSFYNNEISEKSEIFDDQFSVERPDGSNFTLKIRSTKLEDSAMYFCASPRVGTEAFFGQGTRLTVV.

The chain uses TRBV13 and TRBJ1-4, with D unresolved. The CDR3 loop spans 12 amino acids. V lost 5 bases, J lost 8 bases, and 9 bases lay in between. Looked up from germline, CDR1 is PRHDT and CDR2 is FYEKMQ (reference sequence). This chain's CDR3 is CASSPAGEKLFF. CDR3 nucleotide sequence: TGTGCCAGCAGCCCTGCCGGGGAAAAACTGTTTTTT.

The J gene is TRBJ1-2, the V gene TRBV12-5, with D hard to call. The CDR3 runs 14 residues. Trimming pared 1 base from V and 6 bases from J, leaving 12 bases between. Germline V gene lookup returns CDR1 LGHNT and CDR2 FRNRAP. The DNA of the CDR3 is TGTGCTAGTGGTTTGGGGGGAACTGCAGATGGCTACACCTTC. Translation: CASGLGGTADGYTF.

The V and J genes are TRBV4-1 and TRBJ2-5; D perhaps matches TRBD2 (6 bases). The J call may be faulty, since TRBJ2-7 better matches the DNA end. The CDR3 loop spans 16 amino acids. The germline V gene has CDR1 MGHRA and CDR2 YSYEKL. CDR3 sequence reads: CASSQTPGTPAYEQYF. The CDR3 coding sequence is TGCGCCAGCAGCCAAACTCCCGGGACTCCCGCCTACGAGCAGTACTTC.

The V and J genes are TRBV27 and TRBJ1-1; TRBD1 matches at 8 bases. Unmatched junction bases numbered 6, after V lost 0 bases and J lost 6 bases. The CDR3 extends over 15 amino acids. Germline lookup yields CDR1 MNHEY and CDR2 SMNVEV (reference sequence). The CDR3 reads CASSLSATGGAEAFF. For the CDR3, the DNA is TGTGCCAGCAGTTTATCGGCAACAGGGGGTGCTGAAGCTTTCTTT.

This clone has just one count. This chain links TRBV6-4 with TRBJ2-2, with a weak D call TRBD1 (5 bases). The ends were cut back, 0 bases at V and 0 bases at J, with 8 bases in the middle. Germline loops: CDR1 MRHNA, CDR2 SNTAGT. The CDR3 loop spans 16 amino acids. The DNA of the CDR3 is TGTGCCAGCAGTGACTCGGCAGGGACGAACACCGGGGAGCTGTTTTTT. This encodes CASSDSAGTNTGELFF.

This clone rates as large. This rearrangement joins TRBV4-1 to TRBJ1-3; tentative D call: TRBD1 (6 bases). The V and J ends lost 0 bases and 4 bases respectively, with 13 bases between them. CDR3 size: 16 residues. Per germline, CDR1 MGHRA and CDR2 YSYEKL. The CDR3 here is CASSQDPGVDGNTIYF. CDR3 DNA: TGCGCCAGCAGCCAAGATCCAGGGGTGGACGGAAACACCATATATTTT.

This sequence joins TRBV25-1 and TRBJ1-5, with D possibly being TRBD1 (5 bases). Per germline, CDR1 MGHDK and CDR2 SYGVNS. The CDR3 has 14 amino acids. Trimming took off 4 bases at V and 0 bases at J, with 7 bases between the two ends. For the CDR3, the DNA is TGTGCCAGCAGTGGAGGGACTAGCAATCAGCCCCAGCATTTT. This sequence encodes CASSGGTSNQPQHF.

The chain employs TRBV21-1 and TRBJ1-2; the DNA was not used to check the table's D call, TRBD1. TRBV21-1 is reported as a pseudogene. This CDR3 is 18 amino acids long. Written as DNA, the CDR3 is TGTGCCAGCAGCAAAGGTGTTTTGTTGCTCAGGGGGCGATTAGGCTACACCTTC. Its translation is CASSKGVLLLRGRLGYTF.

This sequence joins TRBV10-3 and TRBJ2-3; D gene unclear. Trimming pared 9 bases from V and 0 bases from J, leaving 10 bases between. Germline assignment: CDR1 ENHRY and CDR2 SYGVKD. The CDR3 loop spans 13 amino acids. The CDR3 spells CAMKERSTDTQYF. The DNA for the CDR3 is TGTGCCATGAAGGAAAGGAGCACAGATACGCAGTATTTT.

The chain links TRBV6-6 to TRBJ2-7; no firm D call. CDR3 length: 13 amino acids. Germline values: CDR1 MNHNY, CDR2 SVGAGI (reference sequence). Trimming left V 2 bases short and J 3 bases short, with 8 bases between. The CDR3 coding sequence is TGTGCCAGCAGTTACGACAACAGCTACGAGCAGTACTTC. As protein: CASSYDNSYEQYF.

A single count supports this clone. The rearrangement joins TRBV7-6 to TRBJ2-1, with 7 bases that match TRBD2. Trimming cost V 2 bases and J 3 bases; bases outside gene matches: 4. Germline V CDR1 and CDR2: SGHVS, FNYEAQ. The CDR3 sequence is 15 residues long. The CDR3 loop is CASSLLAASYNEQFF. CDR3 coding DNA: TGTGCCAGCAGCTTACTAGCGGCGAGCTACAATGAGCAGTTCTTC.

V usage is TRBV6-6 and J usage is TRBJ2-3, with unresolved D. The germline V gene encodes CDR1 MNHNY and CDR2 SVGAGI (reference sequence). V was cut by 5 bases and J by 4 bases, with 7 bases left in between. This CDR3 has 12 residues. CDR3 region: CASSHFPDTQYF. CDR3 sequence (DNA): TGTGCCAGCAGTCACTTTCCAGATACGCAGTATTTT.